This T cell receptor (beta chain) was sequenced during a study of T-cell memory formation after mild COVID-19. From the 5' RACE reads, TCRdb called clonotypes with MiXCR, one entry per CDR3 protein. The sample records roughly 580,000 distinct CDR3 sequences, approximately 19% being singletons. The CDR3 is 10 amino acids. The V end was cut by 8 bases, the J end by 9 bases, with 10 bases between. General study results and limits: CM and EM subsets held most contracting CD4+ clones; EMRA held CD8+ ones. Pre-infection memory already had some responding clones, implying cross-reactive memory joined.

This clonotype has ten or more counts. The target antigen is unknown. This chain joins TRBV12-3 or TRBV12-4 and TRBJ1-1, with D possibly TRBD1 on 5 matching bases. Sequenced sample: PBMCs or a T cell subset sorted from them (not recorded which). This TCR was sampled from an adult woman who had mild COVID-19 (a few samples of this study predate the infection). Cell type and time point are not known. DNA of the CDR3: TGTGCCAGCCAGGACATTCAAGCTTTCTTT. It codes for CASQDIQAFF.